These 24 T cell receptor beta chains originate from one sample sequenced in a study. TCRdb fed the RT-PCR reads into MiXCR, producing one record per CDR3 protein. The sample has about 680,000 distinct CDR3 sequences; 14% are singletons. Sequencing was carried out using memory CD4+ T cells from blood. The origin of the receptors is a female donor in good health, serving as a healthy control.

This clonotype was seen at least ten times. CDR3 sequence reads: CASSQEGRGHYEQYF. CDR3 in DNA: TGCGCCAGCAGCCAAGAGGGCAGGGGGCACTACGAGCAGTACTTC. The chain is built from TRBV4-1 and TRBJ2-7, with 8 positions matching TRBD1. Trimming removed 0 bases from V and 3 bases from J; junction bases left unmatched: 4. The CDR3 sequence is 15 residues long. Germline assignment: CDR1 MGHRA and CDR2 YSYEKL.

This clonotype came up many times. V gene TRBV7-2 combines with J gene TRBJ2-5; 9 positions agree with TRBD2. The CDR3 loop spans 15 amino acids. The germline V gene has CDR1 SGHTA and CDR2 FQGNSA. After removal of 1 base from V and 5 bases from J, the junction contained 5 bases not matched to a gene. CDR3 in amino acids: CASSLGGSGSETQYF. DNA for the CDR3: TGTGCCAGCAGCTTAGGAGGTAGCGGGAGCGAGACCCAGTACTTC.

This clonotype was observed a few times. The chain links TRBV28 to TRBJ2-6; no reliable D call. CDR3 size: 14 residues. The ends were cut back, 6 bases at V and 4 bases at J, with 10 bases in the middle. Germline loops: CDR1 MDHEN, CDR2 SYDVKM. CDR3 DNA: TGTGCCAGCAGCTCTTTGATCGGGGCCAACGTCCTGACTTTC. Its translation: CASSSLIGANVLTF.

The V and J genes are TRBV20-1 and TRBJ2-3; 11 bases align to TRBD2. This CDR3 is 18 amino acids long. J gave up 2 bases and V 4 bases, and 14 bases lay outside the gene matches. Germline-derived CDR1 and CDR2 are DFQATT and SNEGSKA (reference sequence). The chain's CDR3 is CSAITGLADVGLTDTQYF. The CDR3 DNA reads as TGCAGTGCTATCACGGGACTAGCGGATGTCGGACTCACAGATACGCAGTATTTT.

The CDR3 sequence is CASSPPASRGSTDTQYF. The CDR3 DNA reads TGTGCCAGCTCACCGCCGGCCAGCAGAGGGTCCACAGATACGCAGTATTTT. The chain recombines TRBV18 with TRBJ2-3; D is possibly TRBD2 (5 bases). The length of the CDR3 is 17 residues. The germline gives CDR1 KGHSH, CDR2 LQKENI. Trimming took 3 bases from V and 2 from J, leaving 18 bases between them. Drawing the rest from reference TRBV18 and TRBJ2-3, the complete variable domain is NAGVMQNPRHLVRRRGQEARLRCSPMKGHSHVYWYRQLPEEGLKFMVYLQKENIIDESGMPKERFSAEFPKEGPSILRIQQVVRGDSAAYFCASSPPASRGSTDTQYFGPGTRLTVL.

The chain carries TRBV28 and TRBJ2-1, with D possibly matching TRBD2 (6 bases). Trimming took 6 bases from V and 0 from J, leaving 15 bases between them. Looked up from germline, CDR1 is MDHEN and CDR2 is SYDVKM. The CDR3 spans 16 residues. DNA for the CDR3: TGTGCCAGCAGACCTCTGGGAGGTAACTCCTACAATGAGCAGTTCTTC. It yields the protein CASRPLGGNSYNEQFF.

This clonotype was counted only a few times. The chain carries TRBV7-3 and TRBJ2-2; 9 bases are shared with TRBD2. Germline V gene sequence: CDR1 SGHTA, CDR2 FQGTGA. V shed 5 bases and J 3 bases; nucleotides not matched to a gene: 7. This CDR3 has 16 amino acids. This chain's CDR3 is CASSLRASGDTGELFF. In DNA, the CDR3 is TGTGCCAGCAGCCTAAGGGCTAGCGGGGACACCGGGGAGCTGTTTTTT.

This clonotype showed up just a few times. The rearrangement joins TRBV12-3 or TRBV12-4 to TRBJ2-5, with TRBD1 matching 10 bases. V trimming: 8 bases; J trimming: 4 bases; junction bases outside the gene matches: 4. This CDR3 region has 13 residues. The CDR3 coding sequence is TGTGCCAGCCTTGGGACAGGGGCAGAGACCCAGTACTTC. Translation gives CASLGTGAETQYF.

The chain is built from TRBV5-1 and TRBJ2-3; perhaps TRBD2 as D (5 bases). This CDR3 has 17 amino acids. Trimming removed 0 bases at V and 1 base at J, with 15 bases between. Per germline, CDR1 SGHRS and CDR2 YFSETQ. CDR3 in DNA: TGCGCCAGCAGCTTGGGTGTTGTGGCGGGCGGCACAGATACGCAGTATTTT. Amino acids: CASSLGVVAGGTDTQYF.

The V call is TRBV28, the J call TRBJ2-1; 7 bases match TRBD1. This CDR3 has 15 amino acids. V gave up 5 bases and J gave up 5 bases; unmatched junction bases: 9. The germline CDR1 and CDR2 sequences are MDHEN and SYDVKM. Written as DNA, the CDR3 is TGTGCCAGCAGTATCGGGACAGCGGACGACAATGAGCAGTTCTTC. Translation: CASSIGTADDNEQFF.

This clonotype showed up just a few times. V usage is TRBV4-1 and J usage is TRBJ2-3, with no clear D. Germline V gene data show CDR1 as MGHRA and CDR2 as YSYEKL. Trimming removed 3 bases at V and 2 bases at J, with 3 bases between. CDR3 length equals 12 residues. DNA of the CDR3: TGCGCCAGCAGCCACCCCACAGATACGCAGTATTTT. Amino acid sequence: CASSHPTDTQYF.

This clonotype was seen a single time. The chain combines TRBV20-1 with TRBJ2-3; TRBD2 might be the D (7 bases). Between the trimmed V and J ends, which lost 4 bases and 2 bases, there was a span of 16 bases. This CDR3 is 15 amino acids long. Per germline, CDR1 DFQATT and CDR2 SNEGSKA (reference sequence). The CDR3 region has the DNA TGCAGTGCTACAAGAGGGGGAGGGAACACAGATACGCAGTATTTT. It codes for CSATRGGGNTDTQYF.

This clonotype was recorded many times. This chain joins TRBV6-5 and TRBJ2-1; D uncertain. Germline CDR1 is MNHEY and CDR2 is SVGAGI. The CDR3 is 12 residues long. Trimming cost V 2 bases and J 5 bases, with 4 bases left between them. The CDR3 DNA sequence: TGTGCCAGCAGTTACGGACACAATGAGCAGTTCTTC. It is translated as CASSYGHNEQFF.

The chain links TRBV30 to TRBJ2-1; TRBD2 aligns across 8 bases. J lost 6 bases, V lost 2 bases, and 6 bases had no gene match. The CDR3 is made up of 14 amino acids. Germline V lookup: CDR1 GTSNPN, CDR2 SVGIG (reference sequence). The CDR3 here is CAWSRGLDSNEQFF. The CDR3 DNA is TGTGCCTGGAGTAGGGGACTAGACAGCAATGAGCAGTTCTTC.

This clonotype occurred a few times. The chain combines TRBV24-1 with TRBJ2-2; D tentatively fits TRBD1 or TRBD2 (6 bases each). Trimming shortened V by 3 bases and J by 4 bases, and 14 bases separated the two germline ends. Germline V gene data show CDR1 as KGHDR and CDR2 as SFDVKD. CDR3 length: 16 residues. In DNA, the CDR3 is TGTGCCACCAGTGATGGTGCGAGGGGGGCCACCGGGGAGCTGTTTTTT. Protein sequence: CATSDGARGATGELFF.

This clonotype showed up many times. V usage is TRBV20-1 and J usage is TRBJ2-3, with D possibly TRBD1 on 6 matching bases. The V and J ends lost 5 bases and 2 bases respectively, with 20 bases between them. CDR1 DFQATT and CDR2 SNEGSKA come from the germline V gene (reference sequence). The CDR3 sequence is 16 residues long. CDR3 nucleotides: TGCAGTGCTGTACCTCCCGACAGGATATCCACAGATACGCAGTATTTT. Translated: CSAVPPDRISTDTQYF.

The chain recombines TRBV28 with TRBJ1-5, with D maybe TRBD1 (6 bases). The V gene's germline CDR1 is MDHEN and CDR2 SYDVKM. With 6 bases removed from V and 7 bases from J, the gap between germline ends came to 13 bases. The CDR3 has 13 amino acids. CDR3 amino acids: CASSQGTWQPQHF. The CDR3 coding sequence is TGTGCCAGCAGCCAGGGGACATGGCAGCCCCAGCATTTT.

This chain links TRBV20-1 with TRBJ1-5; D unclear. In germline, CDR1 is DFQATT, CDR2 SNEGSKA (reference sequence). The germline V and J ends were trimmed by 3 bases and 7 bases, with 7 bases remaining between them. The CDR3 consists of 11 residues. This CDR3 reads CSASSGQPQHF. The CDR3, as DNA: TGCAGTGCTAGCAGTGGGCAGCCCCAGCATTTT.

This clonotype was picked up many times. J is TRBJ1-1 and V is TRBV12-3 or TRBV12-4; 8 bases are a match to TRBD1. The CDR3 loop spans 14 amino acids. V was clipped by 5 bases and J by 2 bases; unmatched bases: 4. CDR3 region: CASSRTGRNTEAFF. CDR3 nucleotide sequence: TGTGCCAGCAGTCGGACAGGGCGCAACACTGAAGCTTTCTTT.

This clonotype appeared a few times. The chain uses TRBV30 and TRBJ2-1; 8 positions agree with TRBD2. The CDR3 has 18 amino acids. Germline V gene data show CDR1 as GTSNPN and CDR2 as SVGIG (reference sequence). V lost 1 base to trimming and J lost 0 bases; unmatched junction nucleotides: 11. CDR3 in DNA: TGTGCCTGGAGTGGTTTAGCGGGAAAGGCCAGCTCCTACAATGAGCAGTTCTTC. It translates to CAWSGLAGKASSYNEQFF.

This clonotype has just one count. An end of the junction does not agree with germline; a read error may underlie this. V usage is TRBV6-5 and J usage is TRBJ2-7, with 7 bases identical to TRBD1. CDR3 length: 15 residues. Germline V CDR1 and CDR2: MNHEY, SVGAGI. The CDR3 DNA reads TGTACCAGCAGTTATTCCTCGACAGGGTCAAGCGAGCAGTACTTC. This codes for CTSSYSSTGSSEQYF.

This clonotype was detected a few times. CDR3 residues: CASSSRTIYEQYF. The CDR3 DNA is TGTGCCAGCAGCTCCCGGACTATTTACGAGCAGTACTTC. The chain links TRBV7-2 to TRBJ2-7, with a weak D call TRBD2 (6 bases). Germline V gives CDR1 SGHTA, CDR2 FQGNSA. The germline V and J ends were trimmed by 4 bases and 4 bases, with 11 bases remaining between them. The CDR3 is 13 residues long.

This clonotype was found a few times. J is TRBJ1-1 and V is TRBV5-1; D is undetermined. V was pared by 0 bases and J by 11 bases, with 14 bases between. The CDR3 consists of 13 residues. The V gene's germline CDR1 is SGHRS and CDR2 YFSETQ. The CDR3 DNA follows: TGCGCCAGCAGCTTGGAGGCCCCGAGTAGTGCTTTCTTT. Translating gives CASSLEAPSSAFF.

At least ten counts were recorded for this clonotype. J is TRBJ2-1 and V is TRBV5-1, with D possibly TRBD2 on 5 matching bases. This CDR3 has 14 residues. Germline CDR1 and CDR2: SGHRS and YFSETQ. The V gene lost 6 bases and the J gene lost 2 bases, with 12 bases spanning the gap. The CDR3 DNA follows: TGCGCCAGCACCCTGGAGGCGGCCTACAATGAGCAGTTCTTC. Its protein product is CASTLEAAYNEQFF.